This T cell receptor (beta chain) was observed in a study of blood T cells in healthy people across ages. Background on the study: Per two T cells, about one barcoded beta molecule was captured through template switching. Overall study findings and caveats: Underestimates were what the diversity estimates from one million T cells were considered to be.

With a J-beta primer mix and a sample-barcoded 5' primer, a second PCR ran 7 to 11 cycles. TCRdb redid the calling of the 5' RACE reads with MiXCR, one entry per CDR3 protein. The sample yields around 650,000 distinct CDR3 sequences, around two fifths seen once. CDR3 length: 16 residues. With 4 bases removed from V and 5 bases from J, the gap between germline ends came to 18 bases. Germline lookup yields CDR1 MNHEY and CDR2 SMNVEV (reference sequence). Donation came from healthy Caucasian individuals in Russia who were aged 6 to 90. Of note for this clonotype: Antigen unknown.

This clonotype originated in a man older than 75 in good health. Sequenced sample: blood. The J gene is TRBJ2-1, the V gene TRBV27, with D possibly being TRBD2 (7 bases). The CDR3, as DNA: TGTGCCAGCAGTTCCCTCCGGGGGGCCCAAAACAATGAGCAGTTCTTC. This sequence encodes CASSSLRGAQNNEQFF.